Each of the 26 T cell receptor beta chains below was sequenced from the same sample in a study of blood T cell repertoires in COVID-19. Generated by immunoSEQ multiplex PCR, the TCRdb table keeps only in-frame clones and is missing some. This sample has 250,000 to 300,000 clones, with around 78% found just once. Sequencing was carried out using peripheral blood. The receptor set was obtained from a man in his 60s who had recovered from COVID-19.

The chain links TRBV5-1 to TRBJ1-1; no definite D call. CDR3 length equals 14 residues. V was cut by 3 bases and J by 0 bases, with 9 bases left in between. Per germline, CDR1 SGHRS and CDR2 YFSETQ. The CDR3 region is CASSSNQMNTEAFF. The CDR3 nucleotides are TGCGCCAGCAGCTCTAACCAAATGAACACTGAAGCTTTCTTT.

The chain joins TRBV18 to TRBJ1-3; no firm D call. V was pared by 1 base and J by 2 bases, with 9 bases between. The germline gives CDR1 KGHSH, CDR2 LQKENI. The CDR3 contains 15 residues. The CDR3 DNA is TGTGCCAGCTCACCACGTGGGAGAGCTGGAAACACCATATATTTT. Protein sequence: CASSPRGRAGNTIYF.

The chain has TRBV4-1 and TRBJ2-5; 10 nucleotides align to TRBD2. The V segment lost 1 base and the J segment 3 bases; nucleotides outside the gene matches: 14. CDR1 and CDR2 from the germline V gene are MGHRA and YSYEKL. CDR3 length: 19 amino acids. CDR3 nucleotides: TGCGCCAGCAGCCAAGTTAGGGCTAGCGGGAGAGAGAGAAAAGAGACCCAGTACTTC. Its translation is CASSQVRASGRERKETQYF.

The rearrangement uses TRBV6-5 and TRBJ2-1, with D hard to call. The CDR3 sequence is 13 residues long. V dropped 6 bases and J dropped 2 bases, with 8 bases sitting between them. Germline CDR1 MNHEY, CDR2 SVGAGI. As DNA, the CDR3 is TGTGCCAGCAGGTTAGCTACCTACAATGAGCAGTTCTTC. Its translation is CASRLATYNEQFF.

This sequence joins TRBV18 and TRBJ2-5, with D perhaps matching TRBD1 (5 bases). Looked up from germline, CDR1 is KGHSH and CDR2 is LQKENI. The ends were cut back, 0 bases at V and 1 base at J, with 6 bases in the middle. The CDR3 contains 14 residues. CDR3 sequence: CASSPPRGQETQYF. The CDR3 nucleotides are TGTGCCAGCTCACCACCAAGGGGCCAAGAGACCCAGTACTTC.

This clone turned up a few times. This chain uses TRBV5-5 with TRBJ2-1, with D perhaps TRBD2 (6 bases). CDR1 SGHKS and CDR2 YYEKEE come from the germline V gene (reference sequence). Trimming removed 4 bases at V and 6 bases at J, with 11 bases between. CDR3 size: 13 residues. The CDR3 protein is CASSSLASNEQFF. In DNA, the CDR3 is TGTGCCAGCAGCAGCCTAGCGTCCAATGAGCAGTTCTTC.

CDR3 amino acids: CASSPGGSGSGKTQYF. In nucleotides, the CDR3 is TGTGCCAGCAGTCCAGGGGGGTCCGGGTCTGGGAAGACCCAGTACTTC. The rearrangement uses TRBV2 and TRBJ2-5, with D maybe TRBD1 (7 bases). V dropped 5 bases and J dropped 6 bases, with 22 bases sitting between them. This CDR3 contains 16 residues. CDR1 and CDR2 from the germline V gene are SNHLY and FYNNEI.

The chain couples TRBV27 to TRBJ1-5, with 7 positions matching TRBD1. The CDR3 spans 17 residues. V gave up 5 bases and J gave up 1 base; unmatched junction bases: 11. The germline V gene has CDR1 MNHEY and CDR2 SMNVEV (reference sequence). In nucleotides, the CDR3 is TGTGCCAGCAGTCCTAGCTACGACAGGGTAAGCAATCAGCCCCAGCATTTT. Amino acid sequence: CASSPSYDRVSNQPQHF.

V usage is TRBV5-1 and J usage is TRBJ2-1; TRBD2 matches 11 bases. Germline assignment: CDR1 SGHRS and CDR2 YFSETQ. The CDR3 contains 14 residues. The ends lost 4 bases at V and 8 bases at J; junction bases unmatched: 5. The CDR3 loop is CASSPGTSGHEQFF. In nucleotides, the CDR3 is TGCGCCAGCAGCCCGGGGACTAGCGGTCATGAGCAGTTCTTC.

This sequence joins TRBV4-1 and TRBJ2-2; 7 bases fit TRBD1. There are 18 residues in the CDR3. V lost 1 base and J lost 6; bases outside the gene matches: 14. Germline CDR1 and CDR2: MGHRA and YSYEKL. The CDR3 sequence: CASSQAPRFRQGAGELFF. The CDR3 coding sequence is TGCGCCAGCAGCCAAGCTCCCCGGTTCCGACAGGGCGCCGGGGAGCTGTTTTTT.

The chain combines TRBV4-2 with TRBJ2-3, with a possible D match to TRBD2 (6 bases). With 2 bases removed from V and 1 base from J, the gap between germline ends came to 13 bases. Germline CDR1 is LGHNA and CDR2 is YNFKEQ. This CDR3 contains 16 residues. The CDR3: CASSQNILARTDTQYF. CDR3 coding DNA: TGTGCCAGCAGCCAAAACATCCTAGCGCGCACAGATACGCAGTATTTT.

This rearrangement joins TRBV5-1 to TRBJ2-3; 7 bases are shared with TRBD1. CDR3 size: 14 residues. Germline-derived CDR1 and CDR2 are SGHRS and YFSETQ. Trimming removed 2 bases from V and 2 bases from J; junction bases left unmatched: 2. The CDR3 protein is CASSLGTVTDTQYF. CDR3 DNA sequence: TGCGCCAGCAGCTTAGGGACAGTCACAGATACGCAGTATTTT. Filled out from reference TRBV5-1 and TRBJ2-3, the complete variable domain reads KAGVTQTPRYLIKTRGQQVTLSCSPISGHRSVSWYQQTPGQGLQFLFEYFSETQRNKGNFPGRFSGRQFSNSRSEMNVSTLELGDSALYLCASSLGTVTDTQYFGPGTRLTVL.

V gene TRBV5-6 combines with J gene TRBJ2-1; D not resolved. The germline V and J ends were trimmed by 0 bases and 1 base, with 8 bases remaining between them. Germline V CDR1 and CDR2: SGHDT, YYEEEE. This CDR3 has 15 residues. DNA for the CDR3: TGTGCCAGCAGCTTGGGTCAGCGATCCTACAATGAGCAGTTCTTC. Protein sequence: CASSLGQRSYNEQFF.

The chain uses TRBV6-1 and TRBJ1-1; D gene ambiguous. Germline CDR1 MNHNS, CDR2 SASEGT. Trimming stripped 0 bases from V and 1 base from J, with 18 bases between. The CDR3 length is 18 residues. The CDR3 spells CASSEAKWAVPTNTEAFF. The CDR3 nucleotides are TGTGCCAGCAGTGAAGCAAAGTGGGCCGTTCCCACGAACACTGAAGCTTTCTTT.

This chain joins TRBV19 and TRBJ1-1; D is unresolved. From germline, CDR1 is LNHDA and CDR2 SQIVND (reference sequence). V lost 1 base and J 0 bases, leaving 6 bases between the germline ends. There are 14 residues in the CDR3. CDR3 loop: CASSIGLMNTEAFF. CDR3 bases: TGTGCCAGTAGTATAGGACTGATGAACACTGAAGCTTTCTTT.

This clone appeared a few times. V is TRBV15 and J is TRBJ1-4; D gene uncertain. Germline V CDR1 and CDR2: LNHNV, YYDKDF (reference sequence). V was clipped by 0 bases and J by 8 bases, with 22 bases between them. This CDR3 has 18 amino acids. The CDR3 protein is CATSRDWAAGTIREKLFF. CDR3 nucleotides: TGTGCCACCAGCAGAGATTGGGCAGCGGGAACAATACGGGAAAAACTGTTTTTT.

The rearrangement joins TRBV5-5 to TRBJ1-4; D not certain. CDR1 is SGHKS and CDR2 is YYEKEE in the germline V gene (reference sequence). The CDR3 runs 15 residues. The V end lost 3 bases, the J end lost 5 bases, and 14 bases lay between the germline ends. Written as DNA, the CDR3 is TGTGCCAGCAGCTCGTTGCCCGGGTTCAATGAAAAACTGTTTTTT. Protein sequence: CASSSLPGFNEKLFF.

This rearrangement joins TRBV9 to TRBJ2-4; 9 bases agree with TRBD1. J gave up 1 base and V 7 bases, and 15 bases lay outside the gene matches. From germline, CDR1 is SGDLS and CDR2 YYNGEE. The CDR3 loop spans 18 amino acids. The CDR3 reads CASRLGGTGRRAKNIQYF. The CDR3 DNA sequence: TGTGCCAGCCGCCTAGGGGGGACAGGGAGGAGGGCCAAAAACATTCAGTACTTC.

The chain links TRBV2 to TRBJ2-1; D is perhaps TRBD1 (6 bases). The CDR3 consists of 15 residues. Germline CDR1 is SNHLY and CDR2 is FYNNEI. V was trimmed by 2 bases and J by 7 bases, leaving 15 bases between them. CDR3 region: CASSEIQGQWNEQFF. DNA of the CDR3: TGTGCCAGCAGTGAAATCCAGGGACAATGGAATGAGCAGTTCTTC.

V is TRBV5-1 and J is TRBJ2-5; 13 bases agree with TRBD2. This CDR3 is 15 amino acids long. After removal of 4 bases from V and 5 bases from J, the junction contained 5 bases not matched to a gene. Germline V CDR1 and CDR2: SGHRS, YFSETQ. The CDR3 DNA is TGCGCCAGCAGCCGGACTAGCGGGAGTGCGGAGACCCAGTACTTC. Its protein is CASSRTSGSAETQYF.

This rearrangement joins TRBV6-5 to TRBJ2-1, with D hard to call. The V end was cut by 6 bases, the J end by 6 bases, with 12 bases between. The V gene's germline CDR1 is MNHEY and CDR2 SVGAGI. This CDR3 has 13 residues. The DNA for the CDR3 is TGTGCCAGCAGATCACTCCTCTCCAATGAGCAGTTCTTC. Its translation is CASRSLLSNEQFF.

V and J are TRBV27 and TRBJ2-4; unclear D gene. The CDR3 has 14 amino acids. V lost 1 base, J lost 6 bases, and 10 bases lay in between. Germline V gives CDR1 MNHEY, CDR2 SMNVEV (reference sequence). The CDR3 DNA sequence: TGTGCCAGCAGTTTATATGGCAGAAGAAACATTCAGTACTTC. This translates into CASSLYGRRNIQYF.

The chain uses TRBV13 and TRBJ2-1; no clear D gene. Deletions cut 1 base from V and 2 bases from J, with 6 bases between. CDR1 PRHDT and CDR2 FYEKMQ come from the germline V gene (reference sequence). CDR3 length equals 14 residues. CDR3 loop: CASSLVGTYNEQFF. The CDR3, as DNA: TGTGCCAGCAGCTTAGTCGGTACCTACAATGAGCAGTTCTTC.

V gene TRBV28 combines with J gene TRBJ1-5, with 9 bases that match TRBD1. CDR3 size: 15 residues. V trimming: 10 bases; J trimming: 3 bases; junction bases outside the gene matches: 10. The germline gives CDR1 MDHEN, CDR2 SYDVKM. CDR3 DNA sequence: TGTGCCACCAAACGGGGGACAGGGTACAATCAGCCCCAGCATTTT. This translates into CATKRGTGYNQPQHF.

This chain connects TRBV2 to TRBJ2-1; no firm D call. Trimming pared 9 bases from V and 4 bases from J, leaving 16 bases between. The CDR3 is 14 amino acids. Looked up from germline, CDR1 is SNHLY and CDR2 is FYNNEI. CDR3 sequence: CARTSLGNYNEQFF. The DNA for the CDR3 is TGTGCCAGGACTTCCCTAGGCAATTACAATGAGCAGTTCTTC.

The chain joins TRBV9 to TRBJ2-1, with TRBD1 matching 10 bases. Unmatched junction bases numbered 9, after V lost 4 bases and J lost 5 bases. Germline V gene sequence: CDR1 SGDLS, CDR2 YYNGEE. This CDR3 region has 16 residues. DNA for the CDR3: TGTGCCAGCAGCCCCTCCGGGACAGGGGCGAACAATGAGCAGTTCTTC. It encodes CASSPSGTGANNEQFF.